The T cell receptor beta chain described here comes from a study of CD8 T cells in Susac syndrome. Trimming stripped 0 bases from V and 1 base from J, with 3 bases between. CDR3 length equals 13 residues. Germline V gene sequence: CDR1 SGHAT, CDR2 FQNNGV. Overall study findings and caveats: An acknowledgment was made by the study that its TCR sequencing and HLA analysis involved relatively few individuals.

In the case of this clonotype: The antigen remains undetermined.

Reverse transcription of 0.5 to 1 ug RNA was performed with random hexamers. Across 54 Vbeta and 13 Jbeta, TCR beta CDR3 was amplified with immunoSEQ multiplex PCR. Via MiXCR, TCRdb re-called the immunoSEQ multiplex PCR reads, giving one row per CDR3 protein. The data contain 250,000 to 300,000 distinct CDR3 sequences, approximately 81% of them seen just once; the ten biggest clones take up about 0.11%. Sequences were obtained from CD8+ T cells from PBMCs. The receptor was isolated from a human donor with multiple sclerosis. The chain couples TRBV11-2 to TRBJ1-1; no firm D call. CDR3 sequence (DNA): TGTGCCAGCAGCTTAGATGAGAACACTGAAGCTTTCTTT. Its protein product is CASSLDENTEAFF.